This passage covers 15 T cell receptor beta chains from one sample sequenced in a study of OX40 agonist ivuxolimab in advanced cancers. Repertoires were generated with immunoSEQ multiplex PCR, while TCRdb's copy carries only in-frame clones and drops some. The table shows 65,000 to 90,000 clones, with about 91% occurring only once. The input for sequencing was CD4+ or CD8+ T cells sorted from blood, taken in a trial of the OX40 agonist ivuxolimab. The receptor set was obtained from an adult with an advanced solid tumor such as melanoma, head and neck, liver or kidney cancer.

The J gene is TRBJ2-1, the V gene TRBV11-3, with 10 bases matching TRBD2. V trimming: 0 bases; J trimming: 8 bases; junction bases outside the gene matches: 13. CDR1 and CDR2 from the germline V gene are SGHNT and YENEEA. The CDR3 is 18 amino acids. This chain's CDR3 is CASSLESGTSGTRDEQFF. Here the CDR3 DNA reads TGTGCCAGCAGCTTAGAGTCCGGAACTAGCGGGACCAGGGATGAGCAGTTCTTC.

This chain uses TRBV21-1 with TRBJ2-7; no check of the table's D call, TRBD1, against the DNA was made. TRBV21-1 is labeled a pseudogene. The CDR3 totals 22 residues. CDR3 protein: CASPQDRNPETSKPKTNYEQYF. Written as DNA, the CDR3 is TGTGCCAGCCCACAGGACAGGAACCCCGAAACGTCCAAGCCCAAAACCAACTACGAGCAGTACTTC.

CDR3 residues: CASSSQTYSKQFF. CDR3 coding DNA: TGTGCCAGCAGCTCCCAAACCTATAGCAAGCAGTTCTTC. The chain uses TRBV7-9 and TRBJ2-1; D gene unclear. Germline loops: CDR1 SEHNR, CDR2 FQNEAQ (reference sequence). V gave up 4 bases and J gave up 11 bases, with 15 bases separating them. This CDR3 spans 13 amino acids.

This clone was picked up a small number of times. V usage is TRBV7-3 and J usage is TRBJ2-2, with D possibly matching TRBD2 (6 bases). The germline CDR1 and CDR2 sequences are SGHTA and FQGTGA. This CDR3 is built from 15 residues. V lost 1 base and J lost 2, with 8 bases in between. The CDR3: CASSLRGENTGELFF. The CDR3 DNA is TGTGCCAGCAGCTTAAGGGGGGAAAACACCGGGGAGCTGTTTTTT.

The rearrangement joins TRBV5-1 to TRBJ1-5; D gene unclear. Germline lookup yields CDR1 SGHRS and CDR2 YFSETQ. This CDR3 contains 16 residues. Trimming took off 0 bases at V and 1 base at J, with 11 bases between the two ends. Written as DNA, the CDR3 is TGCGCCAGCAGCTTGGAATCGACGGGAAGCAATCAGCCCCAGCATTTT. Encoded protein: CASSLESTGSNQPQHF.

CDR3 bases: TGTGCCAGTGGACCTGGGGGTCGTAGAGCTTTCTTT. Translation gives CASGPGGRRAFF. The chain couples TRBV6-6 to TRBJ1-1; tentatively, D is TRBD1 (5 bases). The CDR3 loop spans 12 amino acids. The germline CDR1 and CDR2 sequences are MNHNY and SVGAGI (reference sequence). Between the trimmed V and J ends, which lost 9 bases and 10 bases, there was a span of 18 bases.

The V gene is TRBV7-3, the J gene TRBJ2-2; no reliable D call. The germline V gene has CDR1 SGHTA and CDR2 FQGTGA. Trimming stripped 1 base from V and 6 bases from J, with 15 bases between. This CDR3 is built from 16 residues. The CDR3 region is CASSLRPDLPPGELFF. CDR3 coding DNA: TGTGCCAGCAGCTTAAGGCCTGACCTGCCCCCCGGGGAGCTGTTTTTT.

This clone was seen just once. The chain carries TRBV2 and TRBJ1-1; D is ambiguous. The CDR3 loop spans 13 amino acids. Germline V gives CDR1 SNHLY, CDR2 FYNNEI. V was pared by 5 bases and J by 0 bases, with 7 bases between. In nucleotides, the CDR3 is TGTGCCAGCAGTCCTAACATGAACACTGAAGCTTTCTTT. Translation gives CASSPNMNTEAFF.

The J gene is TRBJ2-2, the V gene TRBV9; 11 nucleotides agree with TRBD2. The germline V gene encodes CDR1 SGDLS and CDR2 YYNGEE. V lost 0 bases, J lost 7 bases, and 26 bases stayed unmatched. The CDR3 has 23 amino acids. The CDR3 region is CASSVETPTLTSGRVEWIGELFF. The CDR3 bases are TGTGCCAGCAGCGTAGAGACCCCTACCCTTACTAGCGGGAGAGTGGAGTGGATCGGGGAGCTGTTTTTT. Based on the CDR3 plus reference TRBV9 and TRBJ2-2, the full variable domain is DSGVTQTPKHLITATGQRVTLRCSPRSGDLSVYWYQQSLDQGLQFLIQYYNGEERAKGNILERFSAQQFPDLHSELNLSSLELGDSALYFCASSVETPTLTSGRVEWIGELFFGEGSRLTVL.

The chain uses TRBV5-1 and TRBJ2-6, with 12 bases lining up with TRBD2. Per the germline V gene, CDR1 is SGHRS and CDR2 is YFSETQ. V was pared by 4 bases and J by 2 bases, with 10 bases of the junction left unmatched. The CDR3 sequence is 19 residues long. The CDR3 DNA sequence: TGCGCCAGCAGCGCCCAGACTAGCGGGAGAATCACTGGGGCCAACGTCCTGACTTTC. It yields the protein CASSAQTSGRITGANVLTF.

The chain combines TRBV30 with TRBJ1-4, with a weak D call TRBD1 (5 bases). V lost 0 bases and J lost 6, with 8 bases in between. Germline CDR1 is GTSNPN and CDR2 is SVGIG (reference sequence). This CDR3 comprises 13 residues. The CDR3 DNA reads TGTGCCTGGAGTGTAGGGGCAGATGAAAAACTGTTTTTT. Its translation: CAWSVGADEKLFF. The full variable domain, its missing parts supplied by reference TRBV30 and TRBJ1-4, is SQTIHQWPATLVQPVGSPLSLECTVEGTSNPNLYWYRQAAGRGLQLLFYSVGIGQISSEVPQNLSASRPQDRQFILSSKKLLLSDSGFYLCAWSVGADEKLFFGSGTQLSVL.

CDR3 region: CASSPPGQIQETQYF. The CDR3 bases are TGTGCCAGCTCACCCCCAGGGCAGATCCAAGAGACCCAGTACTTC. The genes are TRBV18 and TRBJ2-5, with TRBD1 as a possible D gene (5 bases). Germline loops: CDR1 KGHSH, CDR2 LQKENI. V dropped 3 bases and J dropped 1 base, with 12 bases sitting between them. CDR3 size: 15 residues.

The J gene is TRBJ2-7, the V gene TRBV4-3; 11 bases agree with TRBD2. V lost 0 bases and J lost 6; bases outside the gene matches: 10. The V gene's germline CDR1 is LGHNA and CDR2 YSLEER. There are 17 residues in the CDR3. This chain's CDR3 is CASSQDLLAGGRAEQYF. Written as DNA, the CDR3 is TGCGCCAGCAGCCAAGATCTGCTAGCGGGAGGTCGGGCCGAGCAGTACTTC.

CDR3 residues: CTVDEQFF. The DNA for the CDR3 is TGCACAGTGGATGAGCAGTTCTTC. The chain recombines TRBV20-1 with TRBJ2-1; no clear D gene. The CDR3 loop spans 8 amino acids. The germline V gene has CDR1 DFQATT and CDR2 SNEGSKA (reference sequence).

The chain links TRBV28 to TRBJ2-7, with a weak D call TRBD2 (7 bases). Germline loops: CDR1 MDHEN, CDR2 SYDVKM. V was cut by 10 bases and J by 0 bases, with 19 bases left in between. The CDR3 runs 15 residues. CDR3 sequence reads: CATRGAPSDSYEQYF. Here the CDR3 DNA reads TGTGCCACCCGGGGGGCCCCTAGCGACTCCTACGAGCAGTACTTC.